Following are 29 T cell receptor beta chains from one sample sequenced in a study of blood T cell repertoires in COVID-19. Profiled with immunoSEQ multiplex PCR; TCRdb holds only in-frame clones, not every one. Altogether about 150,000 clones are present, approximately 84% being singletons, with the ten largest covering approximately 2.6%. The sequencing sample was made of peripheral blood. These receptor sequences come from a woman older than 75 with COVID-19, enrolled during active disease.

The chain uses TRBV4-3 and TRBJ2-2, with 8 bases lining up with TRBD1. J lost 5 bases, V lost 1 base, and 3 bases had no gene match. The germline CDR1 and CDR2 sequences are LGHNA and YSLEER. The CDR3 is 15 amino acids. CDR3 DNA sequence: TGCGCCAGCAGCCAAGTGACAGGGGTTACCGGGGAGCTGTTTTTT. The encoded protein is CASSQVTGVTGELFF.

The chain is built from TRBV2 and TRBJ1-2; 10 bases are shared with TRBD1. From germline, CDR1 is SNHLY and CDR2 FYNNEI. CDR3 size: 15 residues. J lost 8 bases, V lost 0 bases, and 6 bases had no gene match. CDR3 DNA: TGTGCCAGCAGTGAAGCTGGACAGGGGGTAGGGGGCTACACCTTC. Translation gives CASSEAGQGVGGYTF.

This chain uses TRBV10-3 with TRBJ2-1, with D possibly TRBD2 on 6 matching bases. Looked up from germline, CDR1 is ENHRY and CDR2 is SYGVKD. The CDR3 consists of 14 residues. V was trimmed by 4 bases and J by 4 bases, leaving 11 bases between them. The CDR3: CAISGSGRYNEQFF. For the CDR3, the DNA is TGTGCCATCAGTGGCAGCGGGCGGTACAATGAGCAGTTCTTC.

The chain has TRBV27 and TRBJ1-2; D perhaps matches TRBD1 (6 bases). This CDR3 region has 16 residues. Germline assignment: CDR1 MNHEY and CDR2 SMNVEV (reference sequence). V was pared by 0 bases and J by 4 bases, with 15 bases between. CDR3 amino acids: CASSLSWTGTSYGYTF. In nucleotides, the CDR3 is TGTGCCAGCAGTTTATCATGGACTGGGACAAGCTATGGCTACACCTTC.

The V gene is TRBV18, the J gene TRBJ2-2, with 7 nucleotides matching TRBD1. The CDR3 sequence is 14 residues long. V was clipped by 6 bases and J by 7 bases; unmatched bases: 8. Germline values: CDR1 KGHSH, CDR2 LQKENI. The CDR3 DNA reads as TGTGCCAGCTCTACGGACAGGTTGGGCGGGGAGCTGTTTTTT. Translating gives CASSTDRLGGELFF.

The V gene is TRBV28, the J gene TRBJ2-3; 8 bases agree with TRBD2. There are 14 residues in the CDR3. The germline V gene encodes CDR1 MDHEN and CDR2 SYDVKM. The V gene end was trimmed by 4 bases and the J gene end by 4 bases; junction bases not matched to a gene: 4. This CDR3 reads CASSSAGDADTQYF. As DNA, the CDR3 is TGTGCCAGCAGTTCAGCGGGAGACGCAGATACGCAGTATTTT.

This chain links TRBV2 with TRBJ1-6, with a possible D match to TRBD1 (5 bases). Germline V lookup: CDR1 SNHLY, CDR2 FYNNEI. CDR3 length: 16 residues. Trimming cost V 6 bases and J 4 bases, with 16 bases left between them. The CDR3 DNA is TGTGCCAGCAGCCTCGGACAACTACTATATAATTCACCCCTCCACTTT. Translating it yields CASSLGQLLYNSPLHF.

The rearrangement links TRBV5-1 to TRBJ2-3; 7 positions match TRBD2. Germline lookup yields CDR1 SGHRS and CDR2 YFSETQ. After removal of 4 bases from V and 4 bases from J, the junction contained 9 bases not matched to a gene. The CDR3 runs 15 residues. The CDR3 bases are TGCGCCAGCAGCCTAAGCGGGAATTCGGCAGATACGCAGTATTTT. Translated, it gives CASSLSGNSADTQYF.

J is TRBJ2-3 and V is TRBV30; the D gene is possibly TRBD1 (6 bases). The V and J ends lost 5 bases and 5 bases respectively, with 14 bases between them. Germline V gene lookup returns CDR1 GTSNPN and CDR2 SVGIG (reference sequence). The CDR3 covers 13 residues. Here the CDR3 reads CAWEQGLGDTQYF. CDR3 nucleotides: TGTGCCTGGGAACAGGGATTAGGAGATACGCAGTATTTT.

The rearrangement joins TRBV6-4 to TRBJ2-5; no reliable D call. This CDR3 region has 15 residues. The V gene lost 0 bases and the J gene lost 1 base, with 9 bases spanning the gap. Per germline, CDR1 MRHNA and CDR2 SNTAGT. The CDR3 is CASSDSTGTQETQYF. DNA of the CDR3: TGTGCCAGCAGTGACTCGACTGGAACCCAAGAGACCCAGTACTTC.

This clone came up a few times. V gene TRBV28 combines with J gene TRBJ2-7, with a weak D call TRBD2 (7 bases). The germline V gene has CDR1 MDHEN and CDR2 SYDVKM. The CDR3 covers 14 residues. Trimming pared 2 bases from V and 4 bases from J, leaving 12 bases between. CDR3 protein: CASSLGGARYEQYF. The CDR3 DNA reads TGTGCCAGCAGTTTAGGGGGGGCAAGATACGAGCAGTACTTC.

About this clone: An end of the junction differs from the germline gene, which may be a read error. V gene TRBV4-3 combines with J gene TRBJ2-1; D not resolved. This CDR3 contains 9 residues. CDR1 and CDR2 (germline): LGHNA, YSLEER. The chain's CDR3 is CASSQVPVF. CDR3 sequence (DNA): TGCGCCAGCAGCCAGGTTCCGGTCTTC.

V gene TRBV21-1 combines with J gene TRBJ2-2; the D call in the table, TRBD2, was not verified against the DNA. TRBV21-1 is flagged as a pseudogene. The CDR3 length is 16 residues. As DNA, the CDR3 is TGTGCCAGCAGGAAGGCAGCGGGACCGAACACCGGGGAGCTGTTTTTT. Amino acids: CASRKAAGPNTGELFF.

This clone was detected many times. The chain has TRBV9 and TRBJ1-5; 7 positions match TRBD1. V lost 2 bases and J lost 4; bases outside the gene matches: 6. CDR3 length: 15 residues. From germline, CDR1 is SGDLS and CDR2 YYNGEE. The CDR3 protein is CASSVTGAPNQPQHF. The CDR3 bases are TGTGCCAGCAGCGTCACAGGGGCACCTAATCAGCCCCAGCATTTT.

The gene calls are TRBV5-8 and TRBJ1-3; unclear D gene. The germline gives CDR1 SGHTS, CDR2 YDEGEE. V gave up 2 bases and J gave up 0 bases, with 9 bases separating them. This CDR3 has 15 amino acids. The CDR3 nucleotides read TGTGCCAGCAGCTTCCCGCCCAGCTCTGGAAACACCATATATTTT. Protein product: CASSFPPSSGNTIYF.

The V and J genes are TRBV3-1 (or the pseudogene TRBV3-2) and TRBJ1-1; no clear D gene. The germline gives CDR1 LGHDT, CDR2 YNNKEL (reference sequence). The CDR3 sequence is 14 residues long. V dropped 1 base and J dropped 0 bases, with 6 bases sitting between them. The CDR3 DNA sequence: TGTGCCAGCAGCCAAGTTCCGGTGAACACTGAAGCTTTCTTT. The encoded protein is CASSQVPVNTEAFF.

This chain links TRBV19 with TRBJ1-1, with a tentative D call TRBD1 (6 bases). Germline V CDR1 and CDR2: LNHDA, SQIVND (reference sequence). The CDR3 runs to 14 residues. Trimming took 3 bases from V and 4 from J, leaving 12 bases between them. CDR3 residues: CASSIYQGITEAFF. The CDR3 DNA is TGTGCCAGTAGTATTTATCAGGGGATCACTGAAGCTTTCTTT.

The V call is TRBV27, the J call TRBJ2-7; 12 bases map to TRBD2. The germline V gene encodes CDR1 MNHEY and CDR2 SMNVEV (reference sequence). The J segment lost 6 bases and the V segment lost 6 bases, leaving 6 bases of the junction unmatched. The CDR3 spans 14 residues. The CDR3 region is CASSILAGGSEQYF. The CDR3 DNA is TGTGCCAGCAGCATACTAGCGGGAGGATCCGAGCAGTACTTC.

The CDR3 DNA is TGCAGTGCTAGTGGTAGCGACCACCGCTCCTACAATGAGCAGTTCTTC. Protein sequence: CSASGSDHRSYNEQFF. This chain uses TRBV20-1 with TRBJ2-1; weak D call: TRBD2 (5 bases). CDR3 length: 16 residues. With 3 bases removed from V and 0 bases from J, the gap between germline ends came to 15 bases. Germline loops: CDR1 DFQATT, CDR2 SNEGSKA (reference sequence).

This rearrangement joins TRBV6-6 to TRBJ2-5; D is perhaps TRBD1 (6 bases). This CDR3 is 13 amino acids long. V lost 6 bases to trimming and J lost 5 bases, with 13 bases between them. Germline CDR1 and CDR2: MNHNY and SVGAGI (reference sequence). DNA of the CDR3: TGTGCCAGCAGCCCGGCAGGGGCGGAGACCCAGTACTTC. It specifies CASSPAGAETQYF.

The chain couples TRBV5-1 to TRBJ1-2, with D perhaps TRBD1 (6 bases). Germline-derived CDR1 and CDR2 are SGHRS and YFSETQ. The CDR3 totals 13 residues. The germline V and J ends were trimmed by 4 bases and 11 bases, with 18 bases remaining between them. This CDR3 reads CASSNGTSLRYTF. CDR3 nucleotides: TGCGCCAGCAGCAACGGGACATCCCTAAGGTACACCTTC. Together with reference TRBV5-1 and TRBJ1-2, the CDR3 gives the full variable domain: KAGVTQTPRYLIKTRGQQVTLSCSPISGHRSVSWYQQTPGQGLQFLFEYFSETQRNKGNFPGRFSGRQFSNSRSEMNVSTLELGDSALYLCASSNGTSLRYTFGSGTRLTVV.

The J gene is TRBJ2-7, the V gene TRBV6-4; 8 nucleotides agree with TRBD1. The ends lost 4 bases at V and 6 bases at J; junction bases unmatched: 5. The length of the CDR3 is 13 residues. CDR1 and CDR2 from the germline V gene are MRHNA and SNTAGT. The CDR3 loop reads CASSGAGGLEQYF. The CDR3 nucleotides read TGTGCCAGCAGTGGGGCAGGGGGCCTCGAGCAGTACTTC.

The genes are TRBV5-1 and TRBJ2-1, with TRBD1 identical over 8 bases. The CDR3 spans 14 residues. Trimming at V came to 4 bases and at J to 6 bases, leaving 6 bases not matched to a gene. Per germline, CDR1 SGHRS and CDR2 YFSETQ. CDR3 in amino acids: CASSVITGGNEQFF. CDR3 DNA sequence: TGCGCCAGCAGCGTCATTACAGGGGGCAATGAGCAGTTCTTC.

The chain is built from TRBV7-9 and TRBJ2-7; TRBD1 is a possible D gene (6 bases). V lost 6 bases, J lost 9 bases, and 18 bases lay in between. The CDR3 extends over 13 amino acids. The germline V gene encodes CDR1 SEHNR and CDR2 FQNEAQ (reference sequence). The DNA for the CDR3 is TGTGCCAGCAGTCCAGGACAGACAGCTAGGCAGTACTTC. Translating it yields CASSPGQTARQYF.

Comments on this clone: Other DNA sequences from this sample encode an identical CDR3 as well. This chain joins TRBV5-1 and TRBJ2-7, with 8 positions matching TRBD1. V trimming: 5 bases; J trimming: 3 bases; junction bases outside the gene matches: 7. This CDR3 region has 14 residues. The V gene's germline CDR1 is SGHRS and CDR2 YFSETQ. The CDR3, as DNA: TGCGCCAGCAGTCTTACCGGGACAGGCTACGAGCAGTACTTC. Translating gives CASSLTGTGYEQYF.

The V call is TRBV5-6, the J call TRBJ2-5; 14 bases line up with TRBD2. The trim removed 1 base at V and 5 bases at J, leaving 7 bases unmatched. The CDR3 spans 17 residues. Germline values: CDR1 SGHDT, CDR2 YYEEEE. The CDR3 loop is CASSLWTGLAGAETQYF. In DNA, the CDR3 is TGTGCCAGCAGCTTGTGGACGGGACTAGCGGGAGCCGAGACCCAGTACTTC.

The chain has TRBV2 and TRBJ1-5, with 7 bases identical to TRBD1. CDR3 length: 15 amino acids. The germline CDR1 and CDR2 sequences are SNHLY and FYNNEI. The V and J ends lost 5 bases and 1 base, in that order; junction bases with no gene match: 5. The CDR3 sequence is CASSPVTGSNQPQHF. The CDR3 nucleotides are TGTGCCAGCAGTCCCGTGACAGGGAGCAATCAGCCCCAGCATTTT.

The chain recombines TRBV15 with TRBJ1-3; D remains ambiguous. The CDR3 extends over 14 amino acids. With 3 bases removed from V and 4 bases from J, the gap between germline ends came to 10 bases. In germline, CDR1 is LNHNV, CDR2 YYDKDF (reference sequence). CDR3 sequence (DNA): TGTGCCACCAGCAGCAATGCACAGGGAAACACCATATATTTT. This translates into CATSSNAQGNTIYF.

The chain combines TRBV7-3 with TRBJ2-2; a possible D gene is TRBD2 (6 bases). In germline, CDR1 is SGHTA, CDR2 FQGTGA. The V gene lost 0 bases and the J gene lost 6 bases, with 11 bases spanning the gap. CDR3 length equals 15 residues. In DNA form, the CDR3 reads TGTGCCAGCAGCTTAACGACTAGTTATTCCGGGGAGCTGTTTTTT. Its translation is CASSLTTSYSGELFF.